The 5 T cell receptor beta chains presented below share a single source sample, sequenced in a study of blood T cell repertoires in COVID-19. Only in-frame clones appear in the TCRdb table, and some are missing; sequencing was by immunoSEQ multiplex PCR. The repertoire includes approximately 220,000 clones, about 82% of them detected once, and 10% sits in the top ten. Sequencing was carried out using peripheral blood. These receptors were collected from a woman of 80 years or more with acute or convalescent COVID-19.

The V and J genes are TRBV6-5 and TRBJ2-3, with D possibly matching TRBD1 (7 bases). Trimming shortened V by 8 bases and J by 2 bases, and 14 bases separated the two germline ends. The CDR3 loop spans 14 amino acids. Germline loops: CDR1 MNHEY, CDR2 SVGAGI. The CDR3 nucleotides are TGTGCCAGCGGACGACAGGGACTCACAGATACGCAGTATTTT. It specifies CASGRQGLTDTQYF.

J is TRBJ2-5 and V is TRBV7-2; TRBD2 agrees at 13 bases. This CDR3 region has 17 residues. Germline lookup yields CDR1 SGHTA and CDR2 FQGNSA. After removal of 3 bases from V and 1 base from J, the junction contained 5 bases not matched to a gene. Written as DNA, the CDR3 is TGTGCCAGCAGCTTTTGGACTAGCGGGGGATCCCAAGAGACCCAGTACTTC. Protein sequence: CASSFWTSGGSQETQYF.

CDR3 residues: CASSQDSRGGRYEQFF. The DNA for the CDR3 is TGTGCCAGCAGCCAAGATTCGAGGGGGGGCCGGTATGAGCAGTTCTTC. This chain uses TRBV3-1 (or the pseudogene TRBV3-2) with TRBJ2-1, with a possible D match to TRBD2 (7 bases). From germline, CDR1 is LGHDT and CDR2 YNNKEL (reference sequence). This CDR3 has 16 amino acids. Between the trimmed V and J ends, which lost 0 bases and 8 bases, there was a span of 17 bases.

This clone has more than one count but fewer than ten. The chain carries TRBV11-1 and TRBJ1-2; tentative D call: TRBD1 (6 bases). CDR3 length: 14 amino acids. Germline CDR1 is SGHAT and CDR2 is FQDESV (reference sequence). The V and J ends lost 5 bases and 5 bases respectively, with 15 bases between them. The CDR3 loop is CASSATTGRYGYTF. CDR3 nucleotides: TGTGCCAGCAGCGCCACGACAGGACGGTATGGCTACACCTTC.

This clone came up a few times. The chain employs TRBV7-6 and TRBJ2-7, with D possibly being TRBD2 (5 bases). The CDR3 sequence is 15 residues long. Germline V gives CDR1 SGHVS, CDR2 FNYEAQ. V gave up 0 bases and J gave up 2 bases, with 11 bases separating them. CDR3 sequence: CASSLASGAAYEQYF. The CDR3 DNA follows: TGTGCCAGCAGCTTAGCCAGCGGAGCAGCCTACGAGCAGTACTTC.